One sample yielded the 22 T cell receptor beta chains listed below, sequenced in a study of T cell responses to AZD1222 COVID-19 vaccine. The protocol was immunoSEQ multiplex PCR, while the TCRdb copy is restricted to in-frame clones and leaves out a portion. The profile shows 140,000 to 150,000 clones, roughly 92% of them singletons. Source: peripheral blood, taken on day 0 of AZD1222 vaccination. The receptors stem from an adult in good health.

V usage is TRBV2 and J usage is TRBJ2-2, with 7 bases fitting TRBD2. Germline V gives CDR1 SNHLY, CDR2 FYNNEI. Trimming removed 6 bases from V and 5 bases from J; junction bases left unmatched: 3. The CDR3 has 13 amino acids. CDR3 nucleotide sequence: TGTGCCAGCAGACTAGCGACAACCGGGGAGCTGTTTTTT. This gives the protein CASRLATTGELFF.

The V and J genes are TRBV4-1 and TRBJ2-1; TRBD1 matches at 12 bases. The CDR3 spans 15 residues. Trimming cost V 4 bases and J 8 bases; bases outside gene matches: 6. From germline, CDR1 is MGHRA and CDR2 YSYEKL. The CDR3 DNA follows: TGCGCCAGCAGCCTCCGGGACAGGGGGCATGATGAGCAGTTCTTC. It is translated as CASSLRDRGHDEQFF.

Notes on this clone: This sample includes further DNA sequences coding for the same CDR3. The chain joins TRBV30 to TRBJ1-3; D gene uncertain. This CDR3 is built from 12 residues. V shed 5 bases and J shed 0 bases, with 5 bases lying between them. CDR1 is GTSNPN, CDR2 SVGIG, per germline (reference sequence). The CDR3 DNA reads as TGTGCCTGGGGAGACTCTGGAAACACCATATATTTT. This gives the protein CAWGDSGNTIYF.

The chain links TRBV6-5 to TRBJ1-5; perhaps TRBD1 as D (6 bases). CDR1 MNHEY and CDR2 SVGAGI come from the germline V gene. The CDR3 spans 13 residues. Trimming cost V 6 bases and J 0 bases, with 6 bases left between them. DNA of the CDR3: TGTGCCAGCAGGGACAGTAGCAATCAGCCCCAGCATTTT. It translates to CASRDSSNQPQHF.

The chain couples TRBV14 to TRBJ2-3; 9 bases map to TRBD2. Germline assignment: CDR1 SGHDN and CDR2 FVKESK. Losses at the gene ends were 0 bases for V and 11 bases for J; bases not matched to a gene: 3. This CDR3 contains 13 residues. The CDR3 bases are TGTGCCAGCAGCCAAGATTTAGCGGGAGTGCAGTATTTT. It specifies CASSQDLAGVQYF.

By proportion, this clone is medium-sized (0.01 to 0.1%). This CDR3 is CASSDQDTGELFF. The CDR3 region has the DNA TGTGCCAGCAGTGACCAGGACACCGGGGAGCTGTTTTTT. V and J are TRBV6-4 and TRBJ2-2; D call uncertain. V lost 2 bases to trimming and J lost 3 bases, with 4 bases between them. This CDR3 has 13 amino acids. Germline lookup yields CDR1 MRHNA and CDR2 SNTAGT.

The genes are TRBV30 and TRBJ1-2, with a possible D match to TRBD1 (5 bases). V lost 7 bases, J lost 4 bases, and 13 bases lay in between. The CDR3 runs 12 residues. Germline V CDR1 and CDR2: GTSNPN, SVGIG (reference sequence). The CDR3, as DNA: TGTGCCTTATCGGGGGGTAGCTATGGCTACACCTTC. As protein: CALSGGSYGYTF.

The rearrangement links TRBV4-1 to TRBJ2-7, with D possibly called TRBD1 or TRBD2 (5 bases each). With 4 bases removed from V and 2 bases from J, the gap between germline ends came to 15 bases. CDR1 is MGHRA and CDR2 is YSYEKL in the germline V gene. The CDR3 is made up of 15 amino acids. CDR3 DNA: TGCGCCAGCAGCCGCATTCCCGGGACCGCCTACGAGCAGTACTTC. It translates to CASSRIPGTAYEQYF.

V and J are TRBV5-1 and TRBJ2-2; maybe TRBD1 (5 bases). Germline assignment: CDR1 SGHRS and CDR2 YFSETQ. The CDR3 has 16 residues. Deletions cut 2 bases from V and 3 bases from J, with 14 bases between. The DNA for the CDR3 is TGCGCCAGCAGCTTTGATGGGGCGCCGGACACCGGGGAGCTGTTTTTT. Translating gives CASSFDGAPDTGELFF.

V usage is TRBV7-9 and J usage is TRBJ1-1; D gene unclear. The CDR3 has 15 amino acids. The V end lost 5 bases, the J end lost 0 bases, and 13 bases lay between the germline ends. The germline V gene encodes CDR1 SEHNR and CDR2 FQNEAQ (reference sequence). CDR3 sequence (DNA): TGTGCCAGCAGCCTGGACCGACTCCTGAACACTGAAGCTTTCTTT. Translated: CASSLDRLLNTEAFF.

The chain links TRBV19 to TRBJ1-5, with D unclear. The V gene's germline CDR1 is LNHDA and CDR2 SQIVND (reference sequence). This CDR3 has 13 residues. Trimming shortened V by 7 bases and J by 0 bases, and 7 bases separated the two germline ends. The CDR3, as DNA: TGTGCCAGTAATCCGAATAGCAATCAGCCCCAGCATTTT. As protein: CASNPNSNQPQHF.

Concerning this clone itself: This same CDR3 is encoded by further DNA sequences in the sample. This chain uses TRBV9 with TRBJ1-2; D ambiguous. In germline, CDR1 is SGDLS, CDR2 YYNGEE. V lost 0 bases and J 5 bases, leaving 11 bases between the germline ends. The CDR3 has 14 residues. CDR3 in DNA: TGTGCCAGCAGCGTAGGAAGTCTAGGGTATGGCTACACCTTC. Translating gives CASSVGSLGYGYTF.

The rearrangement joins TRBV9 to TRBJ1-3; 7 positions agree with TRBD1. With V trimmed by 3 bases and J by 2 bases, 5 bases remained unmatched. The CDR3 sequence is 15 residues long. In germline, CDR1 is SGDLS, CDR2 YYNGEE. The CDR3 DNA is TGTGCCAGCAGCGAACAGGGGTGGACTGGAAACACCATATATTTT. Its protein is CASSEQGWTGNTIYF. Full variable domain (missing parts from reference TRBV9 and TRBJ1-3): DSGVTQTPKHLITATGQRVTLRCSPRSGDLSVYWYQQSLDQGLQFLIQYYNGEERAKGNILERFSAQQFPDLHSELNLSSLELGDSALYFCASSEQGWTGNTIYFGEGSWLTVV.

V gene TRBV19 combines with J gene TRBJ2-1; 10 positions agree with TRBD1. The germline V gene has CDR1 LNHDA and CDR2 SQIVND (reference sequence). The CDR3 is 16 amino acids. The V gene end was trimmed by 5 bases and the J gene end by 5 bases; junction bases not matched to a gene: 9. The DNA for the CDR3 is TGTGCCAGTAGTTCATGGGGACAGGGGAGAGACAATGAGCAGTTCTTC. Amino acids: CASSSWGQGRDNEQFF. Supplemented by reference TRBV19 and TRBJ2-1, the full variable domain reads DGGITQSPKYLFRKEGQNVTLSCEQNLNHDAMYWYRQDPGQGLRLIYYSQIVNDFQKGDIAEGYSVSREKKESFPLTVTSAQKNPTAFYLCASSSWGQGRDNEQFFGPGTRLTVL.

The chain is built from TRBV7-9 and TRBJ2-3, with 10 bases fitting TRBD2. The junction had 10 bases not matched to a gene; V was cut back by 5 bases and J by 2 bases. Germline V gene sequence: CDR1 SEHNR, CDR2 FQNEAQ (reference sequence). CDR3 length: 17 residues. CDR3 in DNA: TGTGCCAGCAGCCCCCCGGGACTAGCGAGAGCCACAGATACGCAGTATTTT. It is translated as CASSPPGLARATDTQYF.

The J gene is TRBJ2-7, the V gene TRBV13, with a possible D match to TRBD1 (6 bases). This CDR3 is built from 14 residues. The V gene's germline CDR1 is PRHDT and CDR2 FYEKMQ (reference sequence). Deletions cut 5 bases from V and 2 bases from J, with 13 bases between. This chain's CDR3 is CASSIRDKPYEQYF. The CDR3 DNA reads as TGTGCCAGCAGCATACGGGACAAACCCTACGAGCAGTACTTC.

For this clone: Compared with germline, one end of the junction differs, possibly owing to a read error. V and J are TRBV18 and TRBJ1-1; 9 bases are shared with TRBD1. Germline V gene sequence: CDR1 KGHSH, CDR2 LQKENI. The CDR3 has 16 residues. The CDR3 sequence: CASSPRTGQGNPEAFF. In DNA, the CDR3 is TGTGCCAGCTCACCACGAACTGGACAGGGGAACCCTGAAGCTTTCTTT.

The chain combines TRBV7-3 with TRBJ1-3; 7 nucleotides agree with TRBD1. V lost 4 bases and J lost 0; bases outside the gene matches: 6. The germline gives CDR1 SGHTA, CDR2 FQGTGA. The CDR3 contains 16 residues. CDR3 amino acids: CASSSKTGFSGNTIYF. For the CDR3, the DNA is TGTGCCAGCAGCTCGAAGACAGGGTTCTCTGGAAACACCATATATTTT. Looking up the rest from reference TRBV7-3 and TRBJ1-3 gives the full variable domain: GAGVSQTPSNKVTEKGKYVELRCDPISGHTALYWYRQSLGQGPEFLIYFQGTGAADDSGLPNDRFFAVRPEGSVSTLKIQRTERGDSAVYLCASSSKTGFSGNTIYFGEGSWLTVV.

This chain uses TRBV27 with TRBJ2-7; 7 nucleotides line up with TRBD1. Germline V gene lookup returns CDR1 MNHEY and CDR2 SMNVEV (reference sequence). J lost 2 bases, V lost 5 bases, and 9 bases had no gene match. CDR3 length: 15 amino acids. This CDR3 reads CASSPGDGTAYEQYF. The CDR3, as DNA: TGTGCCAGCAGTCCCGGAGACGGGACAGCCTACGAGCAGTACTTC.

The CDR3 bases are TGCGCCAGCAGCTTGACTAGCGGGTTGGATACGCAGTATTTT. Residues: CASSLTSGLDTQYF. This chain connects TRBV5-1 to TRBJ2-3; 9 bases agree with TRBD2. J lost 6 bases, V lost 1 base, and 3 bases had no gene match. Germline V gene lookup returns CDR1 SGHRS and CDR2 YFSETQ. The CDR3 has 14 residues.

This clone came up once. V is TRBV11-2 and J is TRBJ1-3; no clear D gene. Trimming shortened V by 6 bases and J by 2 bases, and 8 bases separated the two germline ends. The germline CDR1 and CDR2 sequences are SGHAT and FQNNGV. The CDR3 totals 13 residues. CDR3 nucleotide sequence: TGTGCCAGCAGACCCGGGGCTGGAAACACCATATATTTT. It specifies CASRPGAGNTIYF.

The chain joins TRBV15 to TRBJ2-1, with D uncertain. The germline V gene has CDR1 LNHNV and CDR2 YYDKDF (reference sequence). This CDR3 has 15 residues. V was cut by 4 bases and J by 3 bases, with 13 bases left in between. The CDR3 nucleotides read TGTGCCACCAGCAAGATAGCCCGATACTACAATGAGCAGTTCTTC. This encodes CATSKIARYYNEQFF. Supplemented by reference TRBV15 and TRBJ2-1, the full variable domain reads DAMVIQNPRYQVTQFGKPVTLSCSQTLNHNVMYWYQQKSSQAPKLLFHYYDKDFNNEADTPDNFQSRRPNTSFCFLDIRSPGLGDTAMYLCATSKIARYYNEQFFGPGTRLTVL.